A single sample is the source of the 19 T cell receptor beta chains below, sequenced in a study of blood T cell repertoires in COVID-19. TCRdb's table, derived via immunoSEQ multiplex PCR, lists solely in-frame clones and lacks some. The repertoire holds some 50,000 clones, with approximately 93% as singletons. The sample consisted of peripheral blood. Receptors originate from a man in his 60s with COVID-19, enrolled during active disease.

The chain combines TRBV19 with TRBJ2-2, with a weak D call TRBD1 (6 bases). CDR1 LNHDA and CDR2 SQIVND come from the germline V gene (reference sequence). CDR3 length: 19 residues. V lost 7 bases and J 4 bases, leaving 28 bases between the germline ends. The CDR3, as DNA: TGTGCCAGTACCCTGACAGGCACGCGTCTCCCTAAGGGCACCGGGGAGCTGTTTTTT. This gives the protein CASTLTGTRLPKGTGELFF.

This chain joins TRBV6-2 or TRBV6-3 and TRBJ1-5; D remains ambiguous. CDR1 is MNHEY, CDR2 SVGEGT, per germline. The ends were cut back, 2 bases at V and 5 bases at J, with 10 bases in the middle. This CDR3 spans 14 amino acids. The CDR3 DNA reads TGTGCCAGCAGTTACGAGGCAGCTTATCAGCCCCAGCATTTT. It translates to CASSYEAAYQPQHF.

This chain connects TRBV18 to TRBJ1-1, with D maybe TRBD1 (5 bases). The CDR3 is 15 amino acids. V was pared by 0 bases and J by 5 bases, with 13 bases between. In germline, CDR1 is KGHSH, CDR2 LQKENI. The CDR3 here is CASSPPVGLGTEAFF. CDR3 sequence (DNA): TGTGCCAGCTCACCACCGGTGGGGCTGGGAACTGAAGCTTTCTTT.

The chain employs TRBV30 and TRBJ1-2, with 9 bases matching TRBD1. With 0 bases clipped from V and 5 bases from J, the junction kept 7 bases outside the gene matches. Germline CDR1 reads GTSNPN; CDR2 reads SVGIG (reference sequence). The CDR3 contains 15 residues. As DNA, the CDR3 is TGTGCCTGGAGTGTACGGGGGACAGGGAGTTATGGCTACACCTTC. This translates into CAWSVRGTGSYGYTF.

J is TRBJ2-5 and V is TRBV7-2, with 7 nucleotides matching TRBD2. The CDR3 has 16 residues. Germline V CDR1 and CDR2: SGHTA, FQGNSA. J gave up 4 bases and V 5 bases, and 13 bases lay outside the gene matches. CDR3 nucleotides: TGTGCCAGCAGCCGCGCCGCGACTAGCTGGGGAGAGACCCAGTACTTC. Its translation is CASSRAATSWGETQYF.

The chain employs TRBV6-5 and TRBJ1-4; 8 positions match TRBD1. From germline, CDR1 is MNHEY and CDR2 SVGAGI. The CDR3 length is 15 residues. Trimming took 2 bases from V and 10 from J; bases not matched to a gene: 9. DNA for the CDR3: TGTGCCAGCAGTTACATCGGGGGACAGGAAGTAAAACTGTTTTTT. This gives the protein CASSYIGGQEVKLFF.

The sample holds a few counts of this clone. This chain uses TRBV7-9 with TRBJ1-3; TRBD1 might be the D (5 bases). Trimming pared 3 bases from V and 0 bases from J, leaving 12 bases between. This CDR3 comprises 16 residues. Germline assignment: CDR1 SEHNR and CDR2 FQNEAQ (reference sequence). CDR3 nucleotide sequence: TGTGCCAGCAGCTTCAGCGGGACCCACTCTGGAAACACCATATATTTT. It yields the protein CASSFSGTHSGNTIYF.

This chain links TRBV9 with TRBJ1-2; D not certain. CDR3 size: 13 residues. V was pared by 4 bases and J by 8 bases, with 15 bases between. Germline V gene lookup returns CDR1 SGDLS and CDR2 YYNGEE. The CDR3 protein is CASSPAAGSGYTF. In DNA form, the CDR3 reads TGTGCCAGCAGCCCGGCGGCGGGAAGCGGCTACACCTTC.

This rearrangement joins TRBV7-3 to TRBJ1-1, with TRBD1 matching 7 bases. Germline CDR1 is SGHTA and CDR2 is FQGTGA. The CDR3 is 14 residues long. The V gene end was trimmed by 4 bases and the J gene end by 0 bases; junction bases not matched to a gene: 2. The CDR3 reads CASSSGQLNTEAFF. CDR3 nucleotides: TGTGCCAGCAGCTCGGGACAGCTGAACACTGAAGCTTTCTTT. The variable domain in full, completed from reference TRBV7-3 and TRBJ1-1, reads GAGVSQTPSNKVTEKGKYVELRCDPISGHTALYWYRQSLGQGPEFLIYFQGTGAADDSGLPNDRFFAVRPEGSVSTLKIQRTERGDSAVYLCASSSGQLNTEAFFGQGTRLTVV.

This rearrangement joins TRBV12-3 or TRBV12-4 to TRBJ1-2, with D tentatively TRBD1 (5 bases). The ends were cut back, 8 bases at V and 4 bases at J, with 11 bases in the middle. CDR3 length: 12 residues. Here the CDR3 reads CASRQGGYGYTF. The DNA of the CDR3 is TGTGCCAGCCGTCAGGGTGGCTATGGCTACACCTTC.

The V and J genes are TRBV4-1 and TRBJ1-2, with D hard to call. Germline lookup yields CDR1 MGHRA and CDR2 YSYEKL. Trimming shortened V by 0 bases and J by 4 bases, and 12 bases separated the two germline ends. CDR3 length: 15 amino acids. This chain's CDR3 is CASSQEGIPLYGYTF. The CDR3 DNA reads TGCGCCAGCAGCCAAGAGGGCATACCCCTCTATGGCTACACCTTC.

J is TRBJ1-1 and V is TRBV28; D is perhaps TRBD1 (5 bases). V was cut by 8 bases and J by 2 bases, with 12 bases left in between. Germline CDR1 MDHEN, CDR2 SYDVKM. This CDR3 comprises 13 residues. The CDR3 protein is CASGAGLNTEAFF. The DNA of the CDR3 is TGTGCCAGCGGTGCAGGGCTCAACACTGAAGCTTTCTTT.

The CDR3, as DNA: TGTGCCAGCTCACCTTCCCGGGACAATGAGCAGTTCTTC. Residues: CASSPSRDNEQFF. V usage is TRBV18 and J usage is TRBJ2-1; D is unclear. The CDR3 is 13 residues long. Trimming left V 3 bases short and J 5 bases short, with 8 bases between. Germline CDR1 is KGHSH and CDR2 is LQKENI.

This rearrangement joins TRBV18 to TRBJ1-1; D ambiguous. Germline CDR1 KGHSH, CDR2 LQKENI. This CDR3 has 15 residues. Trimming left V 3 bases short and J 1 base short, with 12 bases between. The CDR3 loop reads CASSPEAVRNTEAFF. The CDR3 coding sequence is TGTGCCAGCTCACCCGAGGCGGTAAGGAACACTGAAGCTTTCTTT.

This clone was seen only a few times. V usage is TRBV5-4 and J usage is TRBJ1-3; TRBD1 matches at 8 bases. Germline assignment: CDR1 SGHNT and CDR2 YYREEE (reference sequence). Trimming took 5 bases from V and 0 from J; bases not matched to a gene: 4. This CDR3 spans 15 amino acids. For the CDR3, the DNA is TGTGCCAGCAGGAACAGGGGGGCCTCTGGAAACACCATATATTTT. Protein sequence: CASRNRGASGNTIYF.

The chain uses TRBV15 and TRBJ2-2, with TRBD2 as a possible D gene (6 bases). The CDR3 is 17 amino acids. Germline V gene data show CDR1 as LNHNV and CDR2 as YYDKDF (reference sequence). V dropped 2 bases and J dropped 6 bases, with 19 bases sitting between them. This CDR3 reads CATSRQSGTAVAGELFF. DNA of the CDR3: TGTGCCACCAGCAGACAATCCGGGACTGCGGTTGCCGGGGAGCTGTTTTTT.

V and J are TRBV2 and TRBJ2-7, with 7 bases lining up with TRBD2. V was clipped by 4 bases and J by 2 bases; unmatched bases: 5. The CDR3 loop spans 14 amino acids. The V gene's germline CDR1 is SNHLY and CDR2 FYNNEI. The DNA for the CDR3 is TGTGCCAGCAGTGGGCGGGAGAGTGCCTACGAGCAGTACTTC. Its protein is CASSGRESAYEQYF.

The chain combines TRBV10-3 with TRBJ1-5; possibly TRBD1 for D (6 bases). CDR3 size: 14 residues. V was trimmed by 9 bases and J by 1 base, leaving 13 bases between them. Germline V gives CDR1 ENHRY, CDR2 SYGVKD. CDR3: CAITSGQSNQPQHF. The CDR3 coding sequence is TGTGCCATTACATCGGGACAAAGCAATCAGCCCCAGCATTTT.

This chain uses TRBV30 with TRBJ1-2; TRBD1 matches at 10 bases. The J segment lost 4 bases and the V segment lost 0 bases, leaving 2 bases of the junction unmatched. This CDR3 spans 14 amino acids. In germline, CDR1 is GTSNPN, CDR2 SVGIG (reference sequence). CDR3 DNA: TGTGCCTGGAGTGTGGGACAGGGGCCCTATGGCTACACCTTC. Encoded protein: CAWSVGQGPYGYTF.